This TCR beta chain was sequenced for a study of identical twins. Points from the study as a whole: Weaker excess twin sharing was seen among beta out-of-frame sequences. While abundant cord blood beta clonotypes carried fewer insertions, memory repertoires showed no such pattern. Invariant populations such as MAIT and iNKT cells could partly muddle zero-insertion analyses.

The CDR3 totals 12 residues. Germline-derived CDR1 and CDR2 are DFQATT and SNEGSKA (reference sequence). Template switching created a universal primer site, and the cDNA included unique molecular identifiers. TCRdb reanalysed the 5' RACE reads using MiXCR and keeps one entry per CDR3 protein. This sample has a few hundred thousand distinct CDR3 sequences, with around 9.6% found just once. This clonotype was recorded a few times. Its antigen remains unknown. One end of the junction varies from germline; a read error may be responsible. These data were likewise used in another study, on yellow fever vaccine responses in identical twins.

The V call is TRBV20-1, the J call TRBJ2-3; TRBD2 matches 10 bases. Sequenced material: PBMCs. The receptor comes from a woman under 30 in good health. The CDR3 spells CSASHSSGGVNF. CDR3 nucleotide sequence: TGCAGTGCGTCCCACTCCAGCGGGGGGGTAAATTTT.